This TCR beta chain stems from a study of CD8 T cells in ankylosing spondylitis. TCRdb analysed the 5' RACE reads with MiXCR anew, one entry per CDR3 protein. The table lists 800,000 to 900,000 distinct CDR3 sequences, around 11% of them singletons. Study observations and caveats: In ankylosing spondylitis patients, matched synovial fluid reportedly showed significant enrichment of disease-linked clones. Seemingly characteristic of ankylosing spondylitis blood was a TCR beta motif consisting of roughly 8 highly homologous variants. Peripheral blood held disease-linked clones only at relatively low frequency, and these were CD8+.

A note on this clonotype: The target antigen is unknown.

CDR1 is LNHNV and CDR2 is YYDKDF in the germline V gene (reference sequence). V was shortened by 0 bases and J by 5 bases, with 5 bases between the two germline ends. The CDR3 runs 13 residues. The rearrangement joins TRBV15 to TRBJ1-3; no clear D. The source material was blood, either unsorted or a sorted T cell fraction (not recorded which). This TCR was sampled from a male donor with ankylosing spondylitis. The chain's CDR3 is CATSRDLRNTIYF. CDR3 bases: TGTGCCACCAGCAGAGATCTTAGAAACACCATATATTTT.